The 22 T cell receptor beta chains reported below all come from one sample, sequenced in a study of blood T cell repertoires in COVID-19. The repertoire was sequenced with immunoSEQ multiplex PCR; TCRdb's copy has only in-frame clones and lacks some. The sample carries roughly 200,000 clones, 80% to 90% recorded once. Input material: peripheral blood. All receptors come from a human donor with active or convalescent COVID-19. The donor label of this sample is uncertain.

The chain carries TRBV7-9 and TRBJ1-2; D may be TRBD1 (5 bases). CDR1 and CDR2 from the germline V gene are SEHNR and FQNEAQ (reference sequence). V gave up 2 bases and J gave up 8 bases, with 12 bases separating them. The CDR3 extends over 13 amino acids. This CDR3 reads CASSLQGFEGYTF. The DNA for the CDR3 is TGTGCCAGCAGCTTACAGGGTTTCGAGGGCTACACCTTC.

The chain combines TRBV7-8 with TRBJ2-5; D may be TRBD2 (6 bases). This CDR3 is built from 15 residues. CDR1 is SGHVS, CDR2 FQNEAQ, per germline. V was cut by 7 bases and J by 5 bases, with 20 bases left in between. CDR3 nucleotides: TGTGCCAGCACGGGGGTTGCGGGTACAAGGGAGACCCAGTACTTC. It is translated as CASTGVAGTRETQYF.

The chain combines TRBV19 with TRBJ1-2; no clear D. From germline, CDR1 is LNHDA and CDR2 SQIVND (reference sequence). CDR3 length: 14 residues. Trimming cost V 1 base and J 3 bases, with 9 bases left between them. The CDR3 reads CASSIVLSDYGYTF. The CDR3 DNA reads as TGTGCCAGTAGTATAGTCCTGTCTGACTATGGCTACACCTTC.

The chain combines TRBV7-6 with TRBJ2-5; TRBD1 aligns across 8 bases. Trimming at V came to 4 bases and at J to 1 base, leaving 5 bases not matched to a gene. The CDR3 is 15 residues long. Germline V CDR1 and CDR2: SGHVS, FNYEAQ. DNA of the CDR3: TGTGCCAGCAGCTCGCGTGGACAGGGCCAAGAGACCCAGTACTTC. Translated: CASSSRGQGQETQYF.

J is TRBJ2-2 and V is TRBV9, with D perhaps TRBD2 (5 bases). Germline V gives CDR1 SGDLS, CDR2 YYNGEE. V was trimmed by 0 bases and J by 3 bases, leaving 9 bases between them. The CDR3 sequence is 15 residues long. As DNA, the CDR3 is TGTGCCAGCAGCGTAGGGGAGAGTTACACCGGGGAGCTGTTTTTT. Protein sequence: CASSVGESYTGELFF.

The J gene is TRBJ1-2, the V gene TRBV9, with 8 positions matching TRBD1. The V gene's germline CDR1 is SGDLS and CDR2 YYNGEE. The ends lost 3 bases at V and 8 bases at J; junction bases unmatched: 9. The CDR3 spans 14 residues. CDR3 DNA: TGTGCCAGCAGCGAGGGACAGGCTGGTAGGGGCTACACCTTC. As protein: CASSEGQAGRGYTF.

This clone appeared a few times. The V call is TRBV20-1, the J call TRBJ2-7; D is uncertain. Germline lookup yields CDR1 DFQATT and CDR2 SNEGSKA (reference sequence). V lost 3 bases, J lost 4 bases, and 7 bases lay in between. There are 11 residues in the CDR3. The CDR3 bases are TGCAGTGCTAGTACTCTTTACGAGCAGTACTTC. Protein product: CSASTLYEQYF.

This clone was counted only a few times. V gene TRBV7-2 combines with J gene TRBJ2-1, with no clear D. CDR1 and CDR2 (germline): SGHTA, FQGNSA. Trimming shortened V by 1 base and J by 5 bases, and 9 bases separated the two germline ends. The CDR3 loop spans 14 amino acids. Here the CDR3 reads CASSLGQSNNEQFF. DNA of the CDR3: TGTGCCAGCAGCTTAGGGCAGTCCAACAATGAGCAGTTCTTC. The full variable domain, in which reference TRBV7-2 and TRBJ2-1 provide the parts outside the CDR3, is GAGVSQSPSNKVTEKGKDVELRCDPISGHTALYWYRQSLGQGLEFLIYFQGNSAPDKSGLPSDRFSAERTGGSVSTLTIQRTQQEDSAVYLCASSLGQSNNEQFFGPGTRLTVL.

This clone has only one observation. V and J are TRBV7-9 and TRBJ2-1, with D tentatively TRBD1 (6 bases). There are 13 residues in the CDR3. Germline V gives CDR1 SEHNR, CDR2 FQNEAQ (reference sequence). The ends were cut back, 5 bases at V and 7 bases at J, with 12 bases in the middle. CDR3 DNA: TGTGCCAGCAGCCCGGACAGTCGGAATGAGCAGTTCTTC. It is translated as CASSPDSRNEQFF.

The chain joins TRBV7-9 to TRBJ2-5; 9 positions match TRBD2. Germline assignment: CDR1 SEHNR and CDR2 FQNEAQ (reference sequence). J lost 5 bases, V lost 5 bases, and 9 bases had no gene match. The CDR3 length is 15 residues. In DNA, the CDR3 is TGTGCCAGCAGCCAGATCAAGCGGGGGGTGGAGACCCAGTACTTC. It encodes CASSQIKRGVETQYF.

This clone has just one count. CDR3 sequence reads: CASSDTGFSEAFF. The CDR3, as DNA: TGTGCCAGCAGTGACACGGGGTTCTCTGAAGCTTTCTTT. The J gene is TRBJ1-1, the V gene TRBV6-4, with D hard to call. Trimming cost V 2 bases and J 6 bases, with 10 bases left between them. Germline assignment: CDR1 MRHNA and CDR2 SNTAGT. The CDR3 covers 13 residues.

As to this clone: Other DNA sequences in this specimen translate into the identical CDR3. The chain joins TRBV6-1 to TRBJ1-2, with D maybe TRBD1 (5 bases). The CDR3 loop spans 14 amino acids. The germline V gene encodes CDR1 MNHNS and CDR2 SASEGT. Trimming shortened V by 2 bases and J by 5 bases, and 12 bases separated the two germline ends. The DNA of the CDR3 is TGTGCCAGCAGTGAACAGGGTGCAAGATATGGCTACACCTTC. Its translation: CASSEQGARYGYTF.

The chain uses TRBV7-8 and TRBJ2-3, with 9 bases that match TRBD2. V lost 4 bases to trimming and J lost 0 bases; unmatched junction nucleotides: 5. Germline V gene lookup returns CDR1 SGHVS and CDR2 FQNEAQ. The CDR3 runs 16 residues. CDR3 sequence reads: CASSSRTSVSTDTQYF. In DNA, the CDR3 is TGTGCCAGCAGCTCGCGGACTAGCGTGAGCACAGATACGCAGTATTTT.

The chain joins TRBV5-6 to TRBJ2-3; D gene uncertain. The CDR3 contains 13 residues. The ends were cut back, 3 bases at V and 0 bases at J, with 5 bases in the middle. Germline V CDR1 and CDR2: SGHDT, YYEEEE. Written as DNA, the CDR3 is TGTGCCAGCAGCTACAGCAGCACAGATACGCAGTATTTT. Its protein is CASSYSSTDTQYF.

This sequence joins TRBV27 and TRBJ1-1, with 10 bases matching TRBD1. The CDR3 has 14 residues. V gave up 6 bases and J gave up 7 bases; unmatched junction bases: 8. Germline CDR1 MNHEY, CDR2 SMNVEV (reference sequence). CDR3 in amino acids: CASRLGQGMGEAFF. For the CDR3, the DNA is TGTGCCAGCAGGCTGGGACAGGGGATGGGTGAAGCTTTCTTT.

The rearrangement uses TRBV11-2 and TRBJ2-7; TRBD1 agrees at 7 bases. The CDR3 is 15 amino acids. Germline V lookup: CDR1 SGHAT, CDR2 FQNNGV. V shed 4 bases, J shed 0 bases, and the junction held 6 bases outside the gene matches. The DNA for the CDR3 is TGTGCCAGCAGCTCAGGACAGGTTTCCTCCTACGAGCAGTACTTC. Translating gives CASSSGQVSSYEQYF.

In its sample, this clone was seen a few times. The chain uses TRBV10-3 and TRBJ1-6; 7 positions agree with TRBD1. CDR1 is ENHRY and CDR2 is SYGVKD in the germline V gene. V shed 3 bases, J shed 7 bases, and the junction held 6 bases outside the gene matches. CDR3 size: 15 residues. The CDR3 protein is CAISDPGQRNSPLHF. Here the CDR3 DNA reads TGTGCCATCAGTGACCCGGGACAGAGAAATTCACCCCTCCACTTT.

The chain links TRBV5-1 to TRBJ2-7; D perhaps matches TRBD1 (6 bases). V was trimmed by 2 bases and J by 3 bases, leaving 15 bases between them. CDR3 size: 15 residues. Germline-derived CDR1 and CDR2 are SGHRS and YFSETQ. CDR3 coding DNA: TGCGCCAGCAGCTTAGATCTTAAGACAGGCTACGAGCAGTACTTC. Residues: CASSLDLKTGYEQYF.

V is TRBV28 and J is TRBJ2-3; 7 bases are shared with TRBD2. From germline, CDR1 is MDHEN and CDR2 SYDVKM. The junction had 5 bases not matched to a gene; V was cut back by 3 bases and J by 5 bases. The CDR3 is 14 residues long. Written as DNA, the CDR3 is TGTGCCAGCAGTTTGGCGGGAGTAGGAGATACGCAGTATTTT. Its protein product is CASSLAGVGDTQYF.

This rearrangement joins TRBV7-9 to TRBJ1-1; 7 bases are shared with TRBD1. The germline gives CDR1 SEHNR, CDR2 FQNEAQ (reference sequence). CDR3 length: 15 residues. J was trimmed by 8 bases and V by 4 bases; bases with no gene match: 13. Here the CDR3 reads CASSSTGAVGAEAFF. CDR3 DNA sequence: TGTGCCAGCAGCTCTACAGGGGCTGTCGGGGCAGAAGCTTTCTTT. Using reference TRBV7-9 and TRBJ1-1 for the parts outside the CDR3, the full variable domain is DTGVSQNPRHKITKRGQNVTFRCDPISEHNRLYWYRQTLGQGPEFLTYFQNEAQLEKSRLLSDRFSAERPKGSFSTLEIQRTEQGDSAMYLCASSSTGAVGAEAFFGQGTRLTVV.

The CDR3 spells CASSESSGSTDTQYF. The CDR3 nucleotides are TGTGCCAGCAGTGAATCATCCGGGAGCACAGATACGCAGTATTTT. J is TRBJ2-3 and V is TRBV6-1; D is undetermined. Germline lookup yields CDR1 MNHNS and CDR2 SASEGT. V was cut by 2 bases and J by 0 bases, with 9 bases left in between. The CDR3 consists of 15 residues.

The chain uses TRBV11-3 and TRBJ2-2, with 7 nucleotides matching TRBD1. The CDR3 extends over 13 amino acids. CDR1 is SGHNT and CDR2 is YENEEA in the germline V gene. V gave up 5 bases and J gave up 6 bases; unmatched junction bases: 3. Here the CDR3 DNA reads TGTGCCAGCAGCCTTCAGGGGGCCGGGGAGCTGTTTTTT. It encodes CASSLQGAGELFF.